The rows below give T cell receptor beta chains drawn from one sample of a study of technical replicates of blood from a few donors. TCRdb keeps only in-frame clones here, not all; method: immunoSEQ multiplex PCR. Of about 83,000 clones in the sample, roughly 94% are singletons; the top ten hold around 0.25%. The sequenced material came from T cells isolated from PBMCs. The receptor source for this set is a human donor in good health. CDR3s include the opening cysteine and the closing phenylalanine or tryptophan. Fields, in order: D gene, V gene, J gene, clone size, CDR3 DNA, CDR3 protein. D genes are given only for firm matches. Only some rows state a clone size, as once, few, many or a class for expanded clones.

D: TRBD1; V: TRBV9; J: TRBJ1-1; size: .; DNA: TGTGCCAGCAGCCCAGGGGGACAGATTACCATGAACACTGAAGCTTTCTTT; CDR3: CASSPGGQITMNTEAFF
D: TRBD1; V: TRBV30; J: TRBJ2-4; size: .; DNA: TGTGCCTGGAAATCGCCGGGACAGGGGGCCAAAAACATTCAGTACTTC; CDR3: CAWKSPGQGAKNIQYF
D: .; V: TRBV19; J: TRBJ1-4; size: .; DNA: TGTGCCAGTAGTGACTGGTCCTCTTTTAATGAAAAACTGTTTTTT; CDR3: CASSDWSSFNEKLFF
D: .; V: TRBV25-1; J: TRBJ1-1; size: .; DNA: TGTGCCAGCAGTGGACCGCAGACAGCCTACACTGAAGCTTTCTTT; CDR3: CASSGPQTAYTEAFF
D: .; V: TRBV19; J: TRBJ1-5; size: .; DNA: TGTGCCAGTAGATGGCGGGGACTCGGAAGCAATCAGCCCCAGCATTTT; CDR3: CASRWRGLGSNQPQHF
D: TRBD2; V: TRBV5-4; J: TRBJ2-2; size: .; DNA: TGTGCCAGCAGCCCGGGGGGGGCCGGATCGACCACCGGGGAGCTGTTTTTT; CDR3: CASSPGGAGSTTGELFF
D: TRBD1; V: TRBV5-6; J: TRBJ2-7; size: .; DNA: TGTGCCAGCAGTTCCGGGACAGGGTTCTACGAGCAGTACTTC; CDR3: CASSSGTGFYEQYF
D: TRBD1; V: TRBV27; J: TRBJ2-7; size: .; DNA: TGTGCCAGCAGTTTAGCAGGGGGCCCCTCCTACGAGCAGTACTTC; CDR3: CASSLAGGPSYEQYF
D: .; V: TRBV7-8; J: TRBJ1-2; size: few; DNA: TGTGCCAGCAGCTTATCTCGCAGGGATGGCTACACCTTC; CDR3: CASSLSRRDGYTF
D: .; V: TRBV5-1; J: TRBJ2-5; size: .; DNA: TGCGCCAGCAGCTTGGCCGGGTCGTTTGAGACCCAGTACTTC; CDR3: CASSLAGSFETQYF
D: .; V: TRBV30; J: TRBJ2-2; size: .; DNA: TGTGCCTGGAGTGGTCACCCCCAGGGGATTCCCGGGGAGCTGTTTTTT; CDR3: CAWSGHPQGIPGELFF
D: .; V: TRBV6-5; J: TRBJ2-3; size: .; DNA: TGTGCCAGCAGTGGCGGGACAGATACGCAGTATTTT; CDR3: CASSGGTDTQYF
D: .; V: TRBV19; J: TRBJ2-7; size: .; DNA: TGTGCCAGTAGTATTCTGATGGGAGCAAACTACGAGCAGTACTTC; CDR3: CASSILMGANYEQYF
D: .; V: TRBV10-1; J: TRBJ2-3; size: .; DNA: TGCGCCAGCAGCCCAAGGCAAGCGGGCACAGATACGCAGTATTTT; CDR3: CASSPRQAGTDTQYF
D: TRBD2; V: TRBV2; J: TRBJ2-3; size: once; DNA: TGTGCCAGTCAAAGTCTGCGGGAGCCAGAGGATACGCAGTATTTT; CDR3: CASQSLREPEDTQYF
D: TRBD1; V: TRBV28; J: TRBJ1-4; size: .; DNA: TGTGCCAGCGAAGAAAACAGGGGGCGATACAATGAAAAACTGTTTTTT; CDR3: CASEENRGRYNEKLFF
D: TRBD1; V: TRBV5-1; J: TRBJ2-5; size: .; DNA: TGCGCCAGCAGCCTTACAGGGGTACGGCAAGAGACCCAGTACTTC; CDR3: CASSLTGVRQETQYF
D: TRBD1; V: TRBV5-8; J: TRBJ2-1; size: .; DNA: TGTGCCAGCAGCTTACCCGGGACAGCCCTTGTGCGTTTCTACAATGAGCAGTTCTTC; CDR3: CASSLPGTALVRFYNEQFF